This record looks at one T cell receptor beta chain sequence and its context. The sample originates from a study of T cell changes during pregnancy in multiple sclerosis. Germline V gives CDR1 SGHVS, CDR2 FQNEAQ. Trimming left V 5 bases short and J 4 bases short, with 17 bases between. The CDR3 is 15 amino acids. TCRdb's copy holds only in-frame clones and misses some; the assay was immunoSEQ multiplex PCR. Of 30,000 to 45,000 clones listed, under 95% were seen once; the top ten hold roughly 0.46%. The gene calls are TRBV7-8 and TRBJ1-2; D is ambiguous. The origin of this receptor is a female donor with multiple sclerosis, enrolled in a pregnancy study. Source: CD4+ T cells from peripheral blood mononuclear cells, taken after pregnancy. CDR3 region: CASSPRLLSRYGYTF. In DNA form, the CDR3 reads TGTGCCAGCAGCCCGAGGCTCCTCTCGCGCTATGGCTACACCTTC.